This is a list of T cell receptor beta chains from one sample in a study of T cells in localized non-small cell lung cancer. Profiling relied on immunoSEQ multiplex PCR, and the TCRdb table lists in-frame clones only, not all of them. Here the sample spans thousands of clones, over 14% being singletons. Source: normal lung tissue next to the tumor, taken before any cancer treatment. The source of these receptors is a male donor aged 60 or over with stage II squamous cell lung carcinoma. CDR3s include the opening cysteine and the closing phenylalanine or tryptophan. A D gene is named only where the DNA matches it firmly. Clone size is shown for a subset of rows, as once, few, many or a class of expanded clone.

TRBV6-8	-	TRBJ2-3	-	TGTGCCACCAAAGCTTACCAAGAATCAGATACGCAGTATTTT	CATKAYQESDTQYF
TRBV6-8	-	TRBJ2-5	TRBD1	TGTGCCAGTCACAGGGGGCGGTCGGAGACCCAGTACTTC	CASHRGRSETQYF
TRBV11-3	few	TRBJ1-5	-	TGTGCCAGCAGCTTCGGCCAGGGATTCAATCAGCCCCAGCATTTT	CASSFGQGFNQPQHF
TRBV19	few	TRBJ1-4	-	TGTGCCAGTAGTATAGACCCCGTCAGAGTTAATGAAAAACTGTTTTTT	CASSIDPVRVNEKLFF
TRBV6-8	-	TRBJ2-3	TRBD2	TGTGCCAGCAGTTACTCGGGGTTAGCGGGAGCCCCTACGCAGTATTTT	CASSYSGLAGAPTQYF
TRBV5-1	-	TRBJ2-5	TRBD1	TGCGCCAGCAGCCCTCAAGGGACAGGGGGACAAGAGACCCAGTACTTC	CASSPQGTGGQETQYF
TRBV9	-	TRBJ2-1	TRBD2	TGTGCCAGCAGCGCCCTGGGGGAGGGCAAGAATGAGCAGTTCTTC	CASSALGEGKNEQFF
TRBV11-3	-	TRBJ1-1	-	TGTGCCAGCAGCTTATTCTCAACTAACACTGAAGCTTTCTTT	CASSLFSTNTEAFF
TRBV6-8	few	TRBJ1-6	TRBD1	TGTGCCAGCACCCTAGGACAGGACAATTCACCCCTCCACTTT	CASTLGQDNSPLHF
TRBV11-3	few	TRBJ1-4	-	TGTGCCAGCAGCTTAGAAGTTTCCAATGAAAAACTGTTTTTT	CASSLEVSNEKLFF
TRBV5-1	-	TRBJ2-7	TRBD2	TGCGCCAGCTCCGGACTAGCGGGAGGTAACTACGAGCAGTACTTC	CASSGLAGGNYEQYF
TRBV6-8	-	TRBJ1-5	TRBD1	TGTGCCAGCAGTCCCACAGGGGGTCAGCCCCAGCATTTT	CASSPTGGQPQHF
TRBV7-1	-	TRBJ1-1	TRBD1	TGTGCCAGCAGCTCGGACAGGGAGTTGGGGGCTTTCTTT	CASSSDRELGAFF
TRBV6-8	-	TRBJ2-7	-	TGTGCCAGCAGTCGTAGGGAGGCCGCGGCCGAGCAGTACTTC	CASSRREAAAEQYF
TRBV5-1	-	TRBJ2-2	TRBD2	TGCGCCAGCAGTCATGGGACTAGCGGGGGGACATCGAACACCGGGGAGCTGTTTTTT	CASSHGTSGGTSNTGELFF
TRBV11-3	many	TRBJ2-3	-	TGTGCCAGCAGCCTATCTTCCGGAACGCATACGCAGTATTTT	CASSLSSGTHTQYF
TRBV6-8	-	TRBJ2-3	TRBD2	TGTGCCAGCAGTTGGGGAAAGTCTCTGCGGGAGATAGATACGCAGTATTTT	CASSWGKSLREIDTQYF
TRBV9	few	TRBJ2-1	TRBD2	TGTGCCAGCAGTTATTCGGGACTAGCGGGGGTATATAATGAGCAGTTCTTC	CASSYSGLAGVYNEQFF
TRBV29-1	once	TRBJ2-4	TRBD1	TGCAGCGCCCAACAGGGGGCGAACATTCAGTACTTC	CSAQQGANIQYF
TRBV9	-	TRBJ1-4	TRBD1	TGTGCCAGCAGCGTAGCCCCAACAGGGGGGAATGAAAAACTGTTTTTT	CASSVAPTGGNEKLFF
TRBV9	few	TRBJ1-1	-	TGTGCCAGCAGCGTAGACCGGGGTGTGAACACTGAAGCTTTCTTT	CASSVDRGVNTEAFF
TRBV9	-	TRBJ2-2	-	TGTGCCAGCAGCGTAGAACCGGGGGCAGTAGCCGGGGAGCTGTTTTTT	CASSVEPGAVAGELFF
TRBV18	once	TRBJ2-3	TRBD2	TGTGCCAGCTCACCGGGACTAGCGGCAGGCACAGATACGCAGTATTTT	CASSPGLAAGTDTQYF
TRBV28	few	TRBJ2-2	-	TGTGCCAGCAGTCCCCCGTCGGGGGTCACCGGGGAGCTGTTTTTT	CASSPPSGVTGELFF